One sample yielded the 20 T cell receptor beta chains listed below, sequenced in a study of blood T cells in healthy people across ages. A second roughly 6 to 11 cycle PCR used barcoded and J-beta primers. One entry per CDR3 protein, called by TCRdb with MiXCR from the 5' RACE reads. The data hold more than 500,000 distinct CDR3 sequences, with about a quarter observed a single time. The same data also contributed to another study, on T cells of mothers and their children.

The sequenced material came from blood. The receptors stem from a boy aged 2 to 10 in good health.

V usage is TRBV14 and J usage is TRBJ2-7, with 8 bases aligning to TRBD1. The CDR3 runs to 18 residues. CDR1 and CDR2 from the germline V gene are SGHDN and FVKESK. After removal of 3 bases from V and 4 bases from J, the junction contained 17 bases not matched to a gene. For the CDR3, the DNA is TGTGCCAGCAGCCAGATACCATGGACAGGGTACGCGCTATACGAGCAGTACTTC. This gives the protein CASSQIPWTGYALYEQYF. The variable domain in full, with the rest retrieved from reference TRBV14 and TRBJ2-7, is EAGVTQFPSHSVIEKGQTVTLRCDPISGHDNLYWYRRVMGKEIKFLLHFVKESKQDESGMPNNRFLAERTGGTYSTLKVQPAELEDSGVYFCASSQIPWTGYALYEQYFGPGTRLTVT.

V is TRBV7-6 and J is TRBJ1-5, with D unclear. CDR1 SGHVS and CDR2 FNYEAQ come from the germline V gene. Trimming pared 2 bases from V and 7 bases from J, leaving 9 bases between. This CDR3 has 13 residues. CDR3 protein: CASSLMLGQPQHF. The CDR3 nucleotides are TGTGCCAGCAGCTTAATGCTCGGGCAGCCCCAGCATTTT.

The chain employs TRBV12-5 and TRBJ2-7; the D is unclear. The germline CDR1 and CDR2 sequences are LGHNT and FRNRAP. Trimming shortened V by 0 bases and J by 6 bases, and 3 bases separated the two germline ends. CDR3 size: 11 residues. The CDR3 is CASGLVAEQYF. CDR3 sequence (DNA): TGTGCTAGTGGTTTGGTAGCCGAGCAGTACTTC.

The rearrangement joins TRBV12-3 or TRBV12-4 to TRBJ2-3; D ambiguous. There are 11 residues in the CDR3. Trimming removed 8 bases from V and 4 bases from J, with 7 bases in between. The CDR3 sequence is CASESADTQYF. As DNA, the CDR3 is TGTGCCAGCGAGTCGGCAGATACGCAGTATTTT.

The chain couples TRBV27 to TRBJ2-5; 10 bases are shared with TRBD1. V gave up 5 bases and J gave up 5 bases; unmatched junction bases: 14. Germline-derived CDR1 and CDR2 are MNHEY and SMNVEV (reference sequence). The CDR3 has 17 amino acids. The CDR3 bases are TGTGCCAGCAGTCTATTCAGGACAGGGGGAGGTTCGGAGACCCAGTACTTC. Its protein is CASSLFRTGGGSETQYF.

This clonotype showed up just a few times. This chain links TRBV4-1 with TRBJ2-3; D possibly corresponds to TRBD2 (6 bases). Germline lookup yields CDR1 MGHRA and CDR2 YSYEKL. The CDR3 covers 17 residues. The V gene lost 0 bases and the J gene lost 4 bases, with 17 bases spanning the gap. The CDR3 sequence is CASSQETASVPPDTQYF. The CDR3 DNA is TGCGCCAGCAGCCAAGAGACGGCTAGCGTCCCTCCAGATACGCAGTATTTT.

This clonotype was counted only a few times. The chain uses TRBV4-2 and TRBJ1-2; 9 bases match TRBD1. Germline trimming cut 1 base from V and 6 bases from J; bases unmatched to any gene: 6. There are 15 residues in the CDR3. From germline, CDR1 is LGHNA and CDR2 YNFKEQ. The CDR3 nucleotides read TGTGCCAGCAGCCAAGCCTGGACAGGGGATCATGGCTACACCTTC. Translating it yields CASSQAWTGDHGYTF.

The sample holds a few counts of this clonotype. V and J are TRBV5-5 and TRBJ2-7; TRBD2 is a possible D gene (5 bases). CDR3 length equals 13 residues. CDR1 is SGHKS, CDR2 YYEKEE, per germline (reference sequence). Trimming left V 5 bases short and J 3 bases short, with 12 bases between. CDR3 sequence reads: CASRDVSVYEQYF. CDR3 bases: TGTGCCAGCAGGGACGTTAGCGTCTACGAGCAGTACTTC.

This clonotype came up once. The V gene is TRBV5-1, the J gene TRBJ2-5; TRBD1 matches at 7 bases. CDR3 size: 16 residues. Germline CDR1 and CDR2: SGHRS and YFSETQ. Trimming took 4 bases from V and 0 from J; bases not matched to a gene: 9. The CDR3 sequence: CASSAGTDNNQETQYF. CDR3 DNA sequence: TGCGCCAGCAGCGCCGGGACAGATAATAACCAAGAGACCCAGTACTTC. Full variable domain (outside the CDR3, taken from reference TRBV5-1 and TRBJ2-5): KAGVTQTPRYLIKTRGQQVTLSCSPISGHRSVSWYQQTPGQGLQFLFEYFSETQRNKGNFPGRFSGRQFSNSRSEMNVSTLELGDSALYLCASSAGTDNNQETQYFGPGTRLLVL.

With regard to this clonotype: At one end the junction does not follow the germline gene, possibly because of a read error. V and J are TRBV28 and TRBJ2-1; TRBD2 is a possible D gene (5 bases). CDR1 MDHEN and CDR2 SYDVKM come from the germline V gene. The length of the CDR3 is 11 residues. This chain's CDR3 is CASSSGYERYF. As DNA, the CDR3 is TGTGCCAGCAGTTCGGGCTACGAGCGGTACTTC.

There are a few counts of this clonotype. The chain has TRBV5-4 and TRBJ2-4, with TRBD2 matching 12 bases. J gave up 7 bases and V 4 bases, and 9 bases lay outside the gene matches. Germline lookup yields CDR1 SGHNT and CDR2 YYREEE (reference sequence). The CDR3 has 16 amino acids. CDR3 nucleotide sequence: TGTGCCAGCAGCCCAACTAGCGGGGGGACCTCGAACATTCAGTACTTC. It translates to CASSPTSGGTSNIQYF.

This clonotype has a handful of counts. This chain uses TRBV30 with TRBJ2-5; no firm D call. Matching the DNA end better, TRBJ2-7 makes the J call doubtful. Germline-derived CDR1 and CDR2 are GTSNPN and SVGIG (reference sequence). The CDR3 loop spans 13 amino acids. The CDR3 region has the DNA TGTGCCTGGAGTGTACTGTCCTCCTACGAGCAGTACTTC. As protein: CAWSVLSSYEQYF.

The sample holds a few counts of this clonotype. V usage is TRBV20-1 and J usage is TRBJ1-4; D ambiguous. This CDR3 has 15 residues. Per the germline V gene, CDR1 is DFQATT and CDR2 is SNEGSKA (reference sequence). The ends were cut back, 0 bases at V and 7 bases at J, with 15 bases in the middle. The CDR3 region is CSARDLAASLEKLFF. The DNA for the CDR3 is TGCAGTGCTAGAGATCTGGCAGCGTCCCTTGAAAAACTGTTTTTT.

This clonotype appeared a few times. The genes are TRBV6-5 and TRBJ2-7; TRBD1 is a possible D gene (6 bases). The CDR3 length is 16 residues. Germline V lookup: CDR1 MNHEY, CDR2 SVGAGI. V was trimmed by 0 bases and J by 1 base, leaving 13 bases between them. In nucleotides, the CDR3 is TGTGCCAGCAGTTACTCGGTTGGGGACACTTCCTACGAGCAGTACTTC. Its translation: CASSYSVGDTSYEQYF.

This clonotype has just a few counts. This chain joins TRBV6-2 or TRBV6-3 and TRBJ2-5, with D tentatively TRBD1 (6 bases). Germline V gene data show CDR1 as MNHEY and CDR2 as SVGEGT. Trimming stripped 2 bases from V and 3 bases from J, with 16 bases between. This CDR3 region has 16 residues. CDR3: CASSYPGWDNEETQYF. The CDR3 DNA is TGTGCCAGCAGTTACCCGGGATGGGACAACGAAGAGACCCAGTACTTC.

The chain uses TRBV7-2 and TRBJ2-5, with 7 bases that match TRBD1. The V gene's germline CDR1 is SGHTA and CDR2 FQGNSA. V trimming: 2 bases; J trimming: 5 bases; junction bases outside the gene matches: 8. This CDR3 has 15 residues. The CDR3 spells CASSLKTGPRETQYF. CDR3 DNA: TGTGCCAGCAGCTTAAAGACAGGGCCCAGGGAGACCCAGTACTTC.

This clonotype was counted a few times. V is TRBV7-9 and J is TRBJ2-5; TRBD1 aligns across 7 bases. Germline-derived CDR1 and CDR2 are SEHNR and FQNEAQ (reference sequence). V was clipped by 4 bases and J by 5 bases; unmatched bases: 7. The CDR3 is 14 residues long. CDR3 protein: CASSSHRGRETQYF. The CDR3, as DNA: TGTGCCAGCAGCTCCCACAGGGGCCGGGAGACCCAGTACTTC.

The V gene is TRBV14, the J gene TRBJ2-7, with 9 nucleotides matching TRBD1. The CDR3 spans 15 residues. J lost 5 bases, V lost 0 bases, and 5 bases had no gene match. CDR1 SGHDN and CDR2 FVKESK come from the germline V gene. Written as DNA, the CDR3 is TGTGCCAGCAGCCAAGACTGGGACAGGGCGCACGAGCAGTACTTC. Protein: CASSQDWDRAHEQYF.

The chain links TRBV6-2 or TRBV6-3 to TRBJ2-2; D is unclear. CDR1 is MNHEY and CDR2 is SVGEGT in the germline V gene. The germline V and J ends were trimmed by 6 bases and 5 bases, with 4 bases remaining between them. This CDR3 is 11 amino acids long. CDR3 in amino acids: CASRATGELFF. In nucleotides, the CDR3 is TGTGCCAGCAGAGCAACCGGGGAGCTGTTTTTT.

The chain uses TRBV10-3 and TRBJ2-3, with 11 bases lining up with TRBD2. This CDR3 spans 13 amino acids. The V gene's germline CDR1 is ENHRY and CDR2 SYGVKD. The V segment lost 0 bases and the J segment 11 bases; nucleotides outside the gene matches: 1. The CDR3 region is CAISESSGGVQYF. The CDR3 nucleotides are TGTGCCATCAGTGAGTCTAGCGGGGGGGTGCAGTATTTT.